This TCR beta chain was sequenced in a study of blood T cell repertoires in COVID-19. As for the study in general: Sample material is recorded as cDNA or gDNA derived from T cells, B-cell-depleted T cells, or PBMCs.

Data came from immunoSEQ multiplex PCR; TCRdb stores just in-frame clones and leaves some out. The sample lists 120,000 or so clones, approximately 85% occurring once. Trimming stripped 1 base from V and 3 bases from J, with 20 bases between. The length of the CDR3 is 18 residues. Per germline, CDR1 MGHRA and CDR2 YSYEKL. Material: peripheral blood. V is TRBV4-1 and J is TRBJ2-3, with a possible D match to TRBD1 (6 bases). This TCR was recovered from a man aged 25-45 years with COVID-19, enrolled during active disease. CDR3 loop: CASSQVLRGNGGTDTQYF. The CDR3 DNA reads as TGCGCCAGCAGCCAAGTTCTTAGGGGGAACGGAGGAACAGATACGCAGTATTTT.